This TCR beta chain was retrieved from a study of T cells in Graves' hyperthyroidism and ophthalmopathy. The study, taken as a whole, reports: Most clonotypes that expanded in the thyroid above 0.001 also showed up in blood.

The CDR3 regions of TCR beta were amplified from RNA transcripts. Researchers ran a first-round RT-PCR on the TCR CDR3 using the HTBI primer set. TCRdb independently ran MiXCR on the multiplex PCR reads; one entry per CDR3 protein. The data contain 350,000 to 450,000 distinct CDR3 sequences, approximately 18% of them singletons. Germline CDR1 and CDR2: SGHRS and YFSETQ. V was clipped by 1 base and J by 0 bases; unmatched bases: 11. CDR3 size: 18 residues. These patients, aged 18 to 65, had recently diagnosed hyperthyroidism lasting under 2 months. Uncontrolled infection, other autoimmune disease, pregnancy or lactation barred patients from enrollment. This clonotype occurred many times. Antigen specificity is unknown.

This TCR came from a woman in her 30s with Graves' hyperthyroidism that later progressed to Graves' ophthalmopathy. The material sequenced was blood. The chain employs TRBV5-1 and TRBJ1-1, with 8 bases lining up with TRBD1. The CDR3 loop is CASSLTAPRQGMNTEAFF. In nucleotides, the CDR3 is TGCGCCAGCAGCTTGACGGCACCTAGACAGGGGATGAACACTGAAGCTTTCTTT.